These 19 T cell receptor beta chains share one sample of origin, sequenced in a study of blood T cell repertoires in COVID-19 (dated by TCRdb to about 2020). Libraries were built with the immunoSEQ multiplex PCR assay. The table was pulled from immuneACCESS by TCRdb, which kept in-frame rearrangements only. Such tables lose some clones; where checked, under half of the loss comes from unresolved V genes, and the rest has no known cause. This sample lists 250,000 to 350,000 clones; approximately 89% were detected once. The ten largest clones capture less than 3% of the sample. What was sequenced was PBMCs or T cells enriched from blood (not recorded which). The receptors come from a woman between 50 and 59 years old who had been exposed to COVID-19.

V is TRBV7-8 and J is TRBJ2-7; 7 bases map to TRBD1. Germline CDR1 reads SGHVS; CDR2 reads FQNEAQ. V was clipped by 1 base and J by 7 bases; unmatched bases: 7. The CDR3 extends over 14 amino acids. The CDR3 DNA sequence: TGTGCCAGCAGCTTAGGGACCCAGACAGGGGAGCAGTACTTC. It encodes CASSLGTQTGEQYF.

The chain recombines TRBV28 with TRBJ1-4; D is possibly TRBD1 (6 bases). Trimming stripped 5 bases from V and 5 bases from J, with 12 bases between. Germline lookup yields CDR1 MDHEN and CDR2 SYDVKM. This CDR3 comprises 14 residues. CDR3 bases: TGTGCCAGCAGTACCGGGACAATCAATGAAAAACTGTTTTTT. This codes for CASSTGTINEKLFF. The variable domain in full, with the rest retrieved from reference TRBV28 and TRBJ1-4, is DVKVTQSSRYLVKRTGEKVFLECVQDMDHENMFWYRQDPGLGLRLIYFSYDVKMKEKGDIPEGYSVSREKKERFSLILESASTNQTSMYLCASSTGTINEKLFFGSGTQLSVL.

V and J are TRBV28 and TRBJ1-2, with 8 bases fitting TRBD1. CDR3 size: 17 residues. Germline values: CDR1 MDHEN, CDR2 SYDVKM. V trimming: 1 base; J trimming: 2 bases; junction bases outside the gene matches: 9. The CDR3 here is CASSLFTRQGNNYGYTF. The DNA for the CDR3 is TGTGCCAGCAGTTTATTTACTCGACAGGGGAACAACTATGGCTACACCTTC.

The rearrangement links TRBV11-2 to TRBJ2-6; D unclear. V was trimmed by 1 base and J by 0 bases, leaving 7 bases between them. CDR1 SGHAT and CDR2 FQNNGV come from the germline V gene. The CDR3 sequence is 16 residues long. CDR3 sequence reads: CASSLVGYSGANVLTF. The CDR3, as DNA: TGTGCCAGCAGCTTAGTCGGGTACTCTGGGGCCAACGTCCTGACTTTC. Drawing the rest from reference TRBV11-2 and TRBJ2-6, the complete variable domain is EAGVAQSPRYKIIEKRQSVAFWCNPISGHATLYWYQQILGQGPKLLIQFQNNGVVDDSQLPKDRFSAERLKGVDSTLKIQPAKLEDSAVYLCASSLVGYSGANVLTFGAGSRLTVL.

The V call is TRBV19, the J call TRBJ2-3; D possibly corresponds to TRBD2 (7 bases). Germline loops: CDR1 LNHDA, CDR2 SQIVND (reference sequence). The germline V and J ends were trimmed by 5 bases and 6 bases, with 15 bases remaining between them. The CDR3 loop spans 14 amino acids. CDR3 sequence: CASSQAGARDTQYF. CDR3 DNA sequence: TGTGCCAGTAGTCAGGCGGGGGCCCGGGATACGCAGTATTTT.

There are a few counts of this clone. The V and J genes are TRBV5-1 and TRBJ1-6; 11 bases fit TRBD1. J lost 8 bases, V lost 2 bases, and 3 bases had no gene match. This CDR3 has 15 residues. Looked up from germline, CDR1 is SGHRS and CDR2 is YFSETQ. The CDR3 region is CASSFSGQGDSPLHF. The CDR3 DNA follows: TGCGCCAGCAGCTTTTCGGGACAGGGGGATTCACCCCTCCACTTT.

This chain links TRBV28 with TRBJ1-3, with D perhaps matching TRBD1 (6 bases). In germline, CDR1 is MDHEN, CDR2 SYDVKM. The V end lost 4 bases, the J end lost 4 bases, and 17 bases lay between the germline ends. This CDR3 is built from 16 residues. For the CDR3, the DNA is TGTGCCAGCAGTTACTCCGGAACAGGGTACGGAAACACCATATATTTT. Amino acid sequence: CASSYSGTGYGNTIYF. Filled out from reference TRBV28 and TRBJ1-3, the complete variable domain reads DVKVTQSSRYLVKRTGEKVFLECVQDMDHENMFWYRQDPGLGLRLIYFSYDVKMKEKGDIPEGYSVSREKKERFSLILESASTNQTSMYLCASSYSGTGYGNTIYFGEGSWLTVV.

The chain couples TRBV18 to TRBJ2-5; 7 bases line up with TRBD2. V shed 2 bases and J 4 bases; nucleotides not matched to a gene: 7. Germline V lookup: CDR1 KGHSH, CDR2 LQKENI. There are 15 residues in the CDR3. CDR3 residues: CASSPSAGDVETQYF. Here the CDR3 DNA reads TGTGCCAGCTCACCATCTGCGGGGGACGTAGAGACCCAGTACTTC. Combining the CDR3 with reference TRBV18 and TRBJ2-5 gives the whole variable domain NAGVMQNPRHLVRRRGQEARLRCSPMKGHSHVYWYRQLPEEGLKFMVYLQKENIIDESGMPKERFSAEFPKEGPSILRIQQVVRGDSAAYFCASSPSAGDVETQYFGPGTRLLVL.

The rearrangement joins TRBV11-2 to TRBJ2-7; the D gene is possibly TRBD2 (6 bases). The V and J ends lost 0 bases and 1 base respectively, with 10 bases between them. Germline CDR1 and CDR2: SGHAT and FQNNGV. This CDR3 is 15 amino acids long. The CDR3 loop reads CASSLELAQSYEQYF. CDR3 in DNA: TGTGCCAGCAGCTTAGAACTAGCACAGTCCTACGAGCAGTACTTC.

The DNA for the CDR3 is TGTGCCAGCAGTCCCGACAGCGCTGGCTACGAGCAGTACTTC. It is translated as CASSPDSAGYEQYF. The chain uses TRBV3-1 (or the pseudogene TRBV3-2) and TRBJ2-7; D is perhaps TRBD1 (5 bases). The length of the CDR3 is 14 residues. Germline assignment: CDR1 LGHDT and CDR2 YNNKEL (reference sequence). Trimming shortened V by 6 bases and J by 3 bases, and 15 bases separated the two germline ends.

The chain uses TRBV13 and TRBJ2-7; 16 positions agree with TRBD2. Germline lookup yields CDR1 PRHDT and CDR2 FYEKMQ (reference sequence). This CDR3 contains 14 residues. Trimming removed 5 bases from V and 9 bases from J; junction bases left unmatched: 4. This CDR3 is CASSVGLAGGLQYF. The CDR3 DNA sequence: TGTGCCAGCAGCGTGGGACTAGCGGGGGGGCTGCAGTACTTC.

The genes are TRBV7-8 and TRBJ2-3; possibly TRBD2 for D (6 bases). Germline assignment: CDR1 SGHVS and CDR2 FQNEAQ. Trimming stripped 1 base from V and 0 bases from J, with 14 bases between. The CDR3 length is 17 residues. CDR3 protein: CASSLVGGILSTDTQYF. For the CDR3, the DNA is TGTGCCAGCAGCTTAGTAGGAGGGATCCTTAGCACAGATACGCAGTATTTT.

This chain uses TRBV29-1 with TRBJ1-4; 7 bases agree with TRBD1. After removal of 0 bases from V and 11 bases from J, the junction contained 0 bases not matched to a gene. CDR3 length equals 11 residues. Germline CDR1 and CDR2: SQVTM and ANQGSEA. CDR3 nucleotide sequence: TGCAGCGTTGAAGAGACAGGGAAACTGTTTTTT. It yields the protein CSVEETGKLFF.

The chain employs TRBV6-1 and TRBJ2-2; TRBD2 matches 12 bases. Germline V gene lookup returns CDR1 MNHNS and CDR2 SASEGT. The CDR3 loop spans 16 amino acids. The V and J ends lost 2 bases and 7 bases, in that order; junction bases with no gene match: 5. CDR3 residues: CASSEWRGLAGGELFF. For the CDR3, the DNA is TGTGCCAGCAGTGAATGGAGGGGACTAGCGGGCGGGGAGCTGTTTTTT.

The J gene is TRBJ2-3, the V gene TRBV7-2; D is perhaps TRBD2 (6 bases). Germline V gives CDR1 SGHTA, CDR2 FQGNSA. V was pared by 5 bases and J by 2 bases, with 20 bases between. The CDR3 loop spans 17 amino acids. The CDR3 loop reads CASSPRVGTSVTDTQYF. The CDR3 nucleotides are TGTGCCAGCAGCCCACGAGTGGGGACTTCGGTCACAGATACGCAGTATTTT. The whole variable domain, remainder taken from reference TRBV7-2 and TRBJ2-3, is GAGVSQSPSNKVTEKGKDVELRCDPISGHTALYWYRQSLGQGLEFLIYFQGNSAPDKSGLPSDRFSAERTGGSVSTLTIQRTQQEDSAVYLCASSPRVGTSVTDTQYFGPGTRLTVL.

The V call is TRBV4-2, the J call TRBJ2-3, with D tentatively TRBD1 (5 bases). This CDR3 is built from 16 residues. Trimming removed 0 bases at V and 2 bases at J, with 12 bases between. Looked up from germline, CDR1 is LGHNA and CDR2 is YNFKEQ. CDR3 in DNA: TGTGCCAGCAGCCAAGAAGTCGCAGGGAACACAGATACGCAGTATTTT. Translated: CASSQEVAGNTDTQYF.

The gene calls are TRBV6-1 and TRBJ2-7, with D perhaps TRBD1 (5 bases). This CDR3 region has 14 residues. The germline CDR1 and CDR2 sequences are MNHNS and SASEGT. The ends were cut back, 1 base at V and 3 bases at J, with 10 bases in the middle. CDR3 sequence: CASSEVGPDYEQYF. DNA for the CDR3: TGTGCCAGCAGTGAAGTGGGGCCCGACTACGAGCAGTACTTC.

V and J are TRBV27 and TRBJ1-5; TRBD1 agrees at 8 bases. Germline trimming cut 6 bases from V and 7 bases from J; bases unmatched to any gene: 11. CDR1 and CDR2 (germline): MNHEY, SMNVEV (reference sequence). CDR3 length equals 15 residues. For the CDR3, the DNA is TGTGCCAGCAGGCTTTCCGGACAGGGAGGGCAGCCCCAGCATTTT. Amino acids: CASRLSGQGGQPQHF.

The rearrangement links TRBV2 to TRBJ1-5, with D possibly being TRBD1 (5 bases). Per the germline V gene, CDR1 is SNHLY and CDR2 is FYNNEI. CDR3 length: 13 amino acids. V lost 3 bases, J lost 7 bases, and 10 bases lay in between. CDR3 coding DNA: TGTGCCAGCAGTGAGGGGGGAAACCAGCCCCAGCATTTT. It specifies CASSEGGNQPQHF.